Here is one TCR beta chain with its context. Its cognate antigen is unknown. This entry belongs to a study of graft-versus-host responses after intestinal transplantation. Regarding the study as a whole: High graft-versus-host to host-versus-graft T cell clonal ratios marked allografts of patients with graft-donor macrochimerism.

Data came from immunoSEQ multiplex PCR; TCRdb stores just in-frame clones and leaves some out. The sample carries roughly 40,000 clones, roughly nine tenths recorded once. V trimming: 3 bases; J trimming: 4 bases; junction bases outside the gene matches: 8. The CDR3 loop spans 16 amino acids. CDR1 and CDR2 (germline): SGDLS, YYNGEE. The receptor was isolated from a human patient who received an intestinal transplant, so some T cells may come from the graft donor. The sample was PBMCs, taken around 320 days after intestinal transplant. This sequence joins TRBV9 and TRBJ2-2; 8 bases match TRBD2. The CDR3 protein is CASSALAEGRTGELFF. Written as DNA, the CDR3 is TGTGCCAGCAGCGCACTAGCGGAGGGCCGCACCGGGGAGCTGTTTTTT.